These T cell receptor beta chains were read from a single sample in a study of blood T cells in healthy people across ages. TCRdb fed the 5' RACE reads into MiXCR, producing one record per CDR3 protein. Among 1,500,000 or so distinct CDR3 sequences listed, 55% to 75% were seen once. Sequencing was done on a sample of blood. Source of these receptors: a man in his late teens or twenties in good health. CDR3s include the opening cysteine and the closing phenylalanine or tryptophan. The D gene is left open where the match is weak. A row's size may be missing; if present it is once, few, many or a size class.

TRBV6-5,.,TRBJ1-4,.,TGTGCCTGCAGTTACTCGACGCGGCCTAATGAAAAACTGTTTTTT,CACSYSTRPNEKLFF
TRBV7-2,.,TRBJ2-3,.,TGTGCCAGCAGCGTCGGGACTTCCCCAGCGGATACGCAGTATTTT,CASSVGTSPADTQYF
TRBV3-1,TRBD2,TRBJ2-1,.,TGTGCCAGCACCTCACTAGCGGGGGGTCTTTCTTACAATGAGCAGTTCTTC,CASTSLAGGLSYNEQFF
TRBV29-1,TRBD1,TRBJ2-7,few,TGCAGCGCCGCGGACAGGGGTTGGTACGAGCAGTACTTC,CSAADRGWYEQYF
TRBV5-1,.,TRBJ2-5,.,TGCGCCAGCAGCTTGTGGGGGTCAAGGTTGGAGACCCAGTACTTC,CASSLWGSRLETQYF
TRBV18,.,TRBJ1-6,.,TGTGCCAGCTCACCTCCGAACCGGGCCTCACCCCTCCACTTT,CASSPPNRASPLHF
TRBV12-3/TRBV12-4,TRBD1,TRBJ2-7,.,TGTGCCAGCATCCCTGGAACAACAGGGGGCAACGAGCAGTACTTC,CASIPGTTGGNEQYF
TRBV20-1,.,TRBJ2-4,.,TGCAGTGTCCGAAACCTCAGGGGGGAAGCCAAAAACATTCAGTACTTC,CSVRNLRGEAKNIQYF
TRBV5-1,TRBD2,TRBJ2-7,.,TGCGCCAGCAGCTTGGATAGGGGAGGGGACTACGAGCAGTACTTC,CASSLDRGGDYEQYF
TRBV12-3/TRBV12-4,.,TRBJ1-5,few,TGTGCCAGCAGTTCCGAGACCACAGATGCTAGCCAGCCCCAGCATTTT,CASSSETTDASQPQHF